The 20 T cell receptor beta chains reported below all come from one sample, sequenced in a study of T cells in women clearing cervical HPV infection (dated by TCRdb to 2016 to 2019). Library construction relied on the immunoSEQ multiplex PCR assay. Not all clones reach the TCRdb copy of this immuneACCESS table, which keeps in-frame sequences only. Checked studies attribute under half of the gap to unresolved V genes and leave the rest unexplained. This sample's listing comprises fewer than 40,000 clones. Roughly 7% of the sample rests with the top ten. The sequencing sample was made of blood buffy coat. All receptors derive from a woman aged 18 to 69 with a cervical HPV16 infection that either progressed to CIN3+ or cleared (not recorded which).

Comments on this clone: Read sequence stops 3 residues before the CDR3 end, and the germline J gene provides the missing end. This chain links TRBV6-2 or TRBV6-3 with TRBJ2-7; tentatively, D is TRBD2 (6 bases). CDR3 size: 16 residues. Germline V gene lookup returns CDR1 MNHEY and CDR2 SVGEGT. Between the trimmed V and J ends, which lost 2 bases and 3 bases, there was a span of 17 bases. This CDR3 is CASSYERGGVNYEQYF. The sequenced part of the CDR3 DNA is TGTGCCAGCAGTTACGAGAGAGGAGGGGTCAACTACGAG.

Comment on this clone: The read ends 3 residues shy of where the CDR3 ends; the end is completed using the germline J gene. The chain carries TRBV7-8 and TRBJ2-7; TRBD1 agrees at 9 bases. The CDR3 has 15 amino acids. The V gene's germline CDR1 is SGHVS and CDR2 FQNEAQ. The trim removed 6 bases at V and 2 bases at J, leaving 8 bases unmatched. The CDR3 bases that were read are TGTGCCAGCAGGCTTTCGGGACAGGGAACCTACGAG. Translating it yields CASRLSGQGTYE. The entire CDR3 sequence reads CASRLSGQGTYEQYF.

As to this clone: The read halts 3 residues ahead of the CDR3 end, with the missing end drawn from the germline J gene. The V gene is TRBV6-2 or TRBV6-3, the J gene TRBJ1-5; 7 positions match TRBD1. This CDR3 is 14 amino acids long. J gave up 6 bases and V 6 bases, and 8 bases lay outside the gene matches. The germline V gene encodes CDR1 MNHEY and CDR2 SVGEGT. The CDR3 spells CASSTGQYVQPQHF. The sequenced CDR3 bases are TGTGCCAGCAGCACGGGACAGTACGTTCAGCCC.

The CDR3 DNA, read in part, is TGTGCCAGCAGCCGGGGGGTAGCGGGAGGCATCGGGGAG. It specifies CASSRGVAGGIGE. The complete CDR3 reads CASSRGVAGGIGELFF. The J gene is TRBJ2-2, the V gene TRBV7-3; 10 bases fit TRBD2. The DNA ends 3 residues before the CDR3 does, and the rest of the CDR3 is filled in from the germline J gene. The length of the CDR3 is 16 residues. The V gene end was trimmed by 5 bases and the J gene end by 7 bases; junction bases not matched to a gene: 10. CDR1 and CDR2 (germline): SGHTA, FQGTGA.

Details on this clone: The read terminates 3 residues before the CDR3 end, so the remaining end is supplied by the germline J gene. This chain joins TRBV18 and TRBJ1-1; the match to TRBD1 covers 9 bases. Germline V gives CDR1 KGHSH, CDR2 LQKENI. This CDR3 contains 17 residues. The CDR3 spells CASSPPGQGRGQETAFF. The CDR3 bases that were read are TGTGCCAGCTCACCCCCGGGACAGGGAAGGGGCCAAGAGACA.

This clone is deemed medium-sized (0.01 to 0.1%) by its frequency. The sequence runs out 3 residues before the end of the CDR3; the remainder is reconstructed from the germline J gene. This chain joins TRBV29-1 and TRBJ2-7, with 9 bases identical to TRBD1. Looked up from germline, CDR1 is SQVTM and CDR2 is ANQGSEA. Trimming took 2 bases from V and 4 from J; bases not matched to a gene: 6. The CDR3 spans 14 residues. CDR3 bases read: TGCAGCGTTGAATTGGGACAGGGTATTTACGAG. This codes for CSVELGQGIYE. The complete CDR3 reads CSVELGQGIYEQYF.

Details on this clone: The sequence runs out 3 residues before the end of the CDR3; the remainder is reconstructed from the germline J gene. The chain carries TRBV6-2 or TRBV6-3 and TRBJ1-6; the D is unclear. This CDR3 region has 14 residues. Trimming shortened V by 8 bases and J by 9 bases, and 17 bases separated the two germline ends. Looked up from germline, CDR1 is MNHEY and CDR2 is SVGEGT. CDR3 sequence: CASGPALGFSPLHF. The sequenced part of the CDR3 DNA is TGTGCCAGCGGGCCCGCTCTTGGATTTTCACCC.

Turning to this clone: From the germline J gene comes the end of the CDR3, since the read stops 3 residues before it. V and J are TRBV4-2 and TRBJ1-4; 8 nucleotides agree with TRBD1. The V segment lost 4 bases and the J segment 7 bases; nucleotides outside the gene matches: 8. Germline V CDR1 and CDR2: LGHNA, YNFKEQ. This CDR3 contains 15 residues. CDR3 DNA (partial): TGTGCCAGCAGCCCCCCGACAGGGGCGGGTGAAAAA. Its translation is CASSPPTGAGEK. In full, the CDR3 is CASSPPTGAGEKLFF.

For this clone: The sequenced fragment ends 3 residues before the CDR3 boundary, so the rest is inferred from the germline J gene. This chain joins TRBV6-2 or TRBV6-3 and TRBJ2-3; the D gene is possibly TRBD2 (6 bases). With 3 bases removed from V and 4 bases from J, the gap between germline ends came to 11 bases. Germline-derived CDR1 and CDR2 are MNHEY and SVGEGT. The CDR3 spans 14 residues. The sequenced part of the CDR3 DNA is TGTGCCAGCAGTTATTACGGGGAGGCAGATACG. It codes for CASSYYGEADT. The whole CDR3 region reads CASSYYGEADTQYF.

The CDR3: CASSLAASGGQETQYF. The sequenced part of the CDR3 DNA is TGTGCCAGCAGCTTAGCGGCTAGCGGGGGGCAAGAGACG. This sequence joins TRBV7-2 and TRBJ2-3, with 11 bases fitting TRBD2. The CDR3 goes on 3 residues after the read ends, and that part is filled in from the germline J gene. There are 16 residues in the CDR3. Germline V gene lookup returns CDR1 SGHTA and CDR2 FQGNSA.

CDR3: CAWNRMGLETQYF. CDR3 DNA (partial): TGTGCCTGGAATCGGATGGGGCTGGAGACC. V usage is TRBV30 and J usage is TRBJ2-5, with a tentative D call TRBD1 (5 bases). The observed sequence ends 3 residues before the CDR3 terminus, with the missing tail filled in from the germline J gene. V lost 4 bases to trimming and J lost 5 bases, with 14 bases between them. CDR1 and CDR2 (germline): GTSNPN, SVGIG (reference sequence). The length of the CDR3 is 13 residues. The whole variable domain, filled in from reference TRBV30 and TRBJ2-5, reads SQTIHQWPATLVQPVGSPLSLECTVEGTSNPNLYWYRQAAGRGLQLLFYSVGIGQISSEVPQNLSASRPQDRQFILSSKKLLLSDSGFYLCAWNRMGLETQYFGPGTRLLVL.

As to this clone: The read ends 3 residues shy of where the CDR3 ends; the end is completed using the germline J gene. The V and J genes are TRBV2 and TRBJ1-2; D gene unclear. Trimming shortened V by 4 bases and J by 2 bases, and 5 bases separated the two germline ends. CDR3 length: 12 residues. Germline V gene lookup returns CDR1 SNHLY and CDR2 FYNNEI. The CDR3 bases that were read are TGTGCCAGCAGTGGGCAGAACTATGGC. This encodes CASSGQNYG. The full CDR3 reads CASSGQNYGYTF. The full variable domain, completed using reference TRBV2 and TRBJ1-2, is EPEVTQTPSHQVTQMGQEVILRCVPISNHLYFYWYRQILGQKVEFLVSFYNNEISEKSEIFDDQFSVERPDGSNFTLKIRSTKLEDSAMYFCASSGQNYGYTFGSGTRLTVV.

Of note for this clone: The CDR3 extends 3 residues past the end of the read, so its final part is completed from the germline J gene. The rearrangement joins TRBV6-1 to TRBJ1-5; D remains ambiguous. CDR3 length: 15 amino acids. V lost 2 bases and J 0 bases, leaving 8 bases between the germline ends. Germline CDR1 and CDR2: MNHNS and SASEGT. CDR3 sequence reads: CASSETYYSNQPQHF. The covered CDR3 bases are TGTGCCAGCAGTGAAACCTATTATAGCAATCAGCCC.

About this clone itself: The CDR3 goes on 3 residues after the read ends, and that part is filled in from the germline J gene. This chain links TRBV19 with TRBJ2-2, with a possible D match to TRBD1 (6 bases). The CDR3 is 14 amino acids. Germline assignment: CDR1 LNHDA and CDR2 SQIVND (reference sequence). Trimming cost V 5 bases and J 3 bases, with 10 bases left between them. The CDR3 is CASSLTGYTGELFF. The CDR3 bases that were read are TGTGCCAGTAGTCTTACAGGGTACACCGGGGAG.

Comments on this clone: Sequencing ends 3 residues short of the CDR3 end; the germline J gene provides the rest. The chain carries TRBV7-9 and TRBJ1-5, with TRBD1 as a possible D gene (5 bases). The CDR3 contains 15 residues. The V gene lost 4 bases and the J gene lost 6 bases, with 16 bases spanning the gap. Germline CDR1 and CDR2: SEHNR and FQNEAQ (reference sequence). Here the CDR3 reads CASSWGGGTGQPQHF. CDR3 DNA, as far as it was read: TGTGCCAGCAGCTGGGGCGGGGGTACCGGTCAGCCC.

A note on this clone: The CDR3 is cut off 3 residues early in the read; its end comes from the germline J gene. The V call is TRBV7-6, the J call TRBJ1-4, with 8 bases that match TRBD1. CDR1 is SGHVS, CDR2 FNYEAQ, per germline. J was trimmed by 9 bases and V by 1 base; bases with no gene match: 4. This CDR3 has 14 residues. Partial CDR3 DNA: TGTGCCAGCAGCTTAGACCGGACAGGGAAAAAA. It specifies CASSLDRTGKK. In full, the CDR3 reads CASSLDRTGKKLFF.

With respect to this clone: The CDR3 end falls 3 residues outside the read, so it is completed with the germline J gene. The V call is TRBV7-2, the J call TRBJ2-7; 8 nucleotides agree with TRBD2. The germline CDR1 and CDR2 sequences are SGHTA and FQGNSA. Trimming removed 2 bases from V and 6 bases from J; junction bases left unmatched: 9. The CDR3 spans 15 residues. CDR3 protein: CASSLSAGGSSEQYF. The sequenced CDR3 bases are TGTGCCAGCAGCTTATCTGCGGGAGGTTCTTCCGAG.

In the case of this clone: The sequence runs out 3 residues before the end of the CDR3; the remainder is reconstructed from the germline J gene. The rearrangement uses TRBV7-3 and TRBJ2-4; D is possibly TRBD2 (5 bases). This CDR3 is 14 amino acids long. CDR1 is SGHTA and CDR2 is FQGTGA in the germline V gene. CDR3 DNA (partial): TGTGCCAGCAGCTTAAGTGGGCAAGACTATGGT. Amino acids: CASSLSGQDYG. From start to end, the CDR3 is CASSLSGQDYGQYF.

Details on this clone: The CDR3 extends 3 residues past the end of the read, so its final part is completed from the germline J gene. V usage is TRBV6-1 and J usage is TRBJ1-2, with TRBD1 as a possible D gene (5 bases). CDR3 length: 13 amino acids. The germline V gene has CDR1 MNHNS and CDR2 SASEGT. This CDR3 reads CASSEQGEYGYTF. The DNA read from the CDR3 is TGTGCCAGCAGTGAACAGGGAGAGTACGGC.

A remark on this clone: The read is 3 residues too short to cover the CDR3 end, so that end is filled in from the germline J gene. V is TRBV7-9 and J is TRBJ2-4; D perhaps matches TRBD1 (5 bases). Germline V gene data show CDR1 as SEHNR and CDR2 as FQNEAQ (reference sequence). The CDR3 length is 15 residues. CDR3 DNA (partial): TGTGCCAGCAGCTTAGCCCAACAGGCTAACTATGGT. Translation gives CASSLAQQANYG. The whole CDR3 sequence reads CASSLAQQANYGQYF.